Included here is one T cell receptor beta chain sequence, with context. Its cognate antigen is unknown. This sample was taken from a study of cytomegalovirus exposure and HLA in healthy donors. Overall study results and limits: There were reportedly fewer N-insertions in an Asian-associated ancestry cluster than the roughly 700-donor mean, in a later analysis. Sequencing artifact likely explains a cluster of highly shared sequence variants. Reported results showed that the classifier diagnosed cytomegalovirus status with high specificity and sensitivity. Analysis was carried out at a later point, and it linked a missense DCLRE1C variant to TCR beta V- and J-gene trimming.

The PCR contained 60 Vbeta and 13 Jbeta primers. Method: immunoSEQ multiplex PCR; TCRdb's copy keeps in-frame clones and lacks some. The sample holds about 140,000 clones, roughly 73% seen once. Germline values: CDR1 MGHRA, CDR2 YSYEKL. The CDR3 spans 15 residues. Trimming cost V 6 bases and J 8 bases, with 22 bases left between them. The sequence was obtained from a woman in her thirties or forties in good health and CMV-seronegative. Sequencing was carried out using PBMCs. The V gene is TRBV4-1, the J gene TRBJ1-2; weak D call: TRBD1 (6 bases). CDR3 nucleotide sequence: TGCGCCAGCAGTCACCTATTACAGGGCAAGGGGGGCTACACCTTC. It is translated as CASSHLLQGKGGYTF.